The 10 T cell receptor beta chains below come from one sample, sequenced in a study of cytomegalovirus exposure and HLA in healthy donors (dated by TCRdb to about 2017). Library preparation employed the immunoSEQ multiplex PCR assay. For the multiplex PCR, a mixture combining 60 forward primers for TCR Vbeta segments and 13 reverse primers for TCR Jbeta segments was used. TCRdb re-hosts the immuneACCESS table, in-frame sequences only. Its copies lack some clones; in the studies checked, an unresolved V gene accounts for under half of them, and the cause for the rest is not known. The table for this sample lists approximately 110,000 clones; around 70% of them were counted only once. Jointly, the top ten make up 4% to 5% of the sample. The source material was PBMCs. The receptor set was obtained from a woman between 40 and 50 years old in good health and CMV-seropositive.

This chain connects TRBV2 to TRBJ1-5, with 7 positions matching TRBD1. The length of the CDR3 is 13 residues. V was pared by 5 bases and J by 5 bases, with 3 bases of the junction left unmatched. Germline values: CDR1 SNHLY, CDR2 FYNNEI. The CDR3 spells CASSPDRDQPQHF. In nucleotides, the CDR3 is TGTGCCAGCAGTCCTGACAGGGATCAGCCCCAGCATTTT.

This chain connects TRBV19 to TRBJ1-2; D is ambiguous. This CDR3 is built from 15 residues. Germline-derived CDR1 and CDR2 are LNHDA and SQIVND (reference sequence). V was shortened by 7 bases and J by 3 bases, with 18 bases between the two germline ends. The CDR3 loop reads CASKTSRGKDYGYTF. The CDR3 DNA follows: TGTGCCAGTAAAACTTCGCGAGGGAAGGACTATGGCTACACCTTC.

The rearrangement links TRBV6-4 to TRBJ1-1; the D gene is possibly TRBD1 (5 bases). In germline, CDR1 is MRHNA, CDR2 SNTAGT. V dropped 5 bases and J dropped 0 bases, with 7 bases sitting between them. The CDR3 is made up of 13 amino acids. The CDR3 loop reads CASSLQVNTEAFF. The CDR3 nucleotides read TGTGCCAGCAGTCTACAGGTGAACACTGAAGCTTTCTTT.

The rearrangement joins TRBV5-1 to TRBJ1-1, with D perhaps TRBD1 (5 bases). Trimming removed 4 bases from V and 0 bases from J, with 13 bases in between. This CDR3 comprises 15 residues. CDR1 and CDR2 from the germline V gene are SGHRS and YFSETQ. This CDR3 reads CASSEAGHVNTEAFF. CDR3 bases: TGCGCCAGCAGCGAGGCAGGACACGTGAACACTGAAGCTTTCTTT. Together with reference TRBV5-1 and TRBJ1-1, the CDR3 gives the full variable domain: KAGVTQTPRYLIKTRGQQVTLSCSPISGHRSVSWYQQTPGQGLQFLFEYFSETQRNKGNFPGRFSGRQFSNSRSEMNVSTLELGDSALYLCASSEAGHVNTEAFFGQGTRLTVV.

The CDR3 sequence: CASSVAGAGGSYEQYF. For the CDR3, the DNA is TGTGCCAGCAGCGTCGCCGGGGCAGGGGGCTCTTACGAGCAGTACTTC. The chain has TRBV7-8 and TRBJ2-5; 8 nucleotides agree with TRBD1. Near its end, the DNA agrees better with TRBJ2-7, so the J call may be wrong. The CDR3 runs 16 residues. Germline V CDR1 and CDR2: SGHVS, FQNEAQ.

The rearrangement uses TRBV30 and TRBJ2-3; no definite D call. CDR1 and CDR2 from the germline V gene are GTSNPN and SVGIG (reference sequence). V was clipped by 8 bases and J by 0 bases, with 6 bases between them. The CDR3 totals 11 residues. This CDR3 reads CALGSTDTQYF. The CDR3 DNA is TGTGCCCTCGGTAGCACAGATACGCAGTATTTT.

This clone was found a few times. This chain uses TRBV29-1 with TRBJ2-5; TRBD1 might be the D (5 bases). The V end lost 7 bases, the J end lost 4 bases, and 13 bases lay between the germline ends. CDR1 is SQVTM and CDR2 is ANQGSEA in the germline V gene. The CDR3 extends over 12 amino acids. In nucleotides, the CDR3 is TGCAGCGCTTTCCAGGGTCGAGAGACCCAGTACTTC. This encodes CSAFQGRETQYF.

The chain uses TRBV7-9 and TRBJ2-7; perhaps TRBD1 as D (7 bases). The CDR3 is 16 amino acids. Germline lookup yields CDR1 SEHNR and CDR2 FQNEAQ (reference sequence). Trimming pared 5 bases from V and 3 bases from J, leaving 20 bases between. As DNA, the CDR3 is TGTGCCAGCAGCATTAGCGGACAGGCTACGGTCTACGAGCAGTACTTC. The encoded protein is CASSISGQATVYEQYF.

This rearrangement joins TRBV25-1 to TRBJ1-2, with TRBD1 matching 11 bases. The germline gives CDR1 MGHDK, CDR2 SYGVNS. With V trimmed by 2 bases and J by 2 bases, 4 bases remained unmatched. The CDR3 is made up of 16 amino acids. Here the CDR3 DNA reads TGTGCCAGCAGTGAACCCGGGACAGGGGGAAACTATGGCTACACCTTC. This sequence encodes CASSEPGTGGNYGYTF.

This chain joins TRBV6-5 and TRBJ2-5; 7 bases line up with TRBD1. The CDR3 sequence is 13 residues long. The germline V gene encodes CDR1 MNHEY and CDR2 SVGAGI. The V and J ends lost 6 bases and 4 bases, in that order; junction bases with no gene match: 5. CDR3 DNA sequence: TGTGCCAGCAGCCCCGACAGGGTAGAGACCCAGTACTTC. Its translation is CASSPDRVETQYF.